The sample holds one count of the clone carrying this T cell receptor beta chain. Original processing methods: Reference gene primer amplification in the assay estimated nucleated cell counts. The method was immunoSEQ multiplex PCR; TCRdb's version includes in-frame clones alone and lacks a portion of them. V, J and clone size are those of that table, while D and trimming were read from the DNA. The sample contains approximately 230,000 clones, around 83% of which appear only once. The CDR3 runs to 15 residues. CDR1 is LNHDA and CDR2 is SQIVND in the germline V gene (reference sequence). V was clipped by 3 bases and J by 3 bases; unmatched bases: 3. This sample was taken from a study of blood T cell repertoires in COVID-19. Study-level background: Some COVID-19 samples were acute and others convalescent; all came from the United States, Italy and Spain. T cells, B-cell-depleted T cells, or PBMCs provided the cDNA or gDNA that served as material.

The receptor was derived from an elderly man with acute or convalescent COVID-19. This rearrangement joins TRBV19 to TRBJ2-1, with 9 bases aligning to TRBD2. The sequenced sample consisted of peripheral blood. The DNA of the CDR3 is TGTGCCAGTAGTATGGCAGCGGGAGGCTACAATGAGCAGTTCTTC. It translates to CASSMAAGGYNEQFF. The full variable domain, rest sourced from reference TRBV19 and TRBJ2-1, is DGGITQSPKYLFRKEGQNVTLSCEQNLNHDAMYWYRQDPGQGLRLIYYSQIVNDFQKGDIAEGYSVSREKKESFPLTVTSAQKNPTAFYLCASSMAAGGYNEQFFGPGTRLTVL.